Listed below are T cell receptor beta chains from one sample, sequenced in a study of OX40 agonist ivuxolimab in advanced cancers. TCRdb's copy holds only in-frame clones and misses some; the assay was immunoSEQ multiplex PCR. Here the sample spans tens of thousands of clones, approximately 82% being singletons. The specimen comprised CD4+ or CD8+ T cells sorted from blood, sampled in a trial of the OX40 agonist ivuxolimab. All receptors come from an adult with an advanced solid tumor such as melanoma, head and neck, liver or kidney cancer. Each CDR3 is given with its conserved first and last residue. A D gene is named only where the DNA matches it firmly. Clone size appears in some rows only: once, few, many, or a class for an expanded clone.

TRBV10-3	.	.	TRBJ2-1	TGTGCCACCCACCCTGGTGGTGCAAGTAATGAGCAGTTCTTC	CATHPGGASNEQFF
TRBV2	.	TRBD2	TRBJ2-3	TGTGCCAGCAAATATTCCCTAGCGGGAGGGGTGGGTACGCAGTATTTT	CASKYSLAGGVGTQYF
TRBV29-1	.	.	TRBJ2-1	TGCAGCGCCCGGGACTTCTACAATGAGCAGTTCTTC	CSARDFYNEQFF
TRBV11-2	.	.	TRBJ1-2	TGTGCCAGCAGCTTAGGGGGCTATGGCTACACCTTC	CASSLGGYGYTF
TRBV4-1	.	TRBD2	TRBJ2-4	TGCGCCAGCAGCCGTCCTAAACCGGGACTAGCGGGAATCGTAGCCAAAAACATTCAGTACTTC	CASSRPKPGLAGIVAKNIQYF
TRBV18	few	TRBD1	TRBJ1-1	TGTGCCAGCTCACCGAATACAGGGGGCGGTGAAGCTTTCTTT	CASSPNTGGGEAFF
TRBV7-9	.	TRBD1	TRBJ1-2	TGTGCCAGCAGCCCGCGCCGGGACAGTCTCTATGGCTACACCTTC	CASSPRRDSLYGYTF
TRBV19	.	.	TRBJ1-5	TGTGCCAGTAGCCTCCCTACCGGCAATCAGCCCCAGCATTTT	CASSLPTGNQPQHF
TRBV20-1	.	.	TRBJ2-4	TGCAGTGCTAGCGGGAGAGACATTCAGTACTTC	CSASGRDIQYF
TRBV6-5	few	.	TRBJ1-5	TGTGCCAGCAGTTATTCTCGGCCAGGCAATCAGCCCCAGCATTTT	CASSYSRPGNQPQHF
TRBV5-4	.	TRBD1	TRBJ1-2	TGTGCCAGCAGACAGGGGACAGGGGGTGGCTACACCTTC	CASRQGTGGGYTF
TRBV6-5	.	.	TRBJ2-7	TGTGCCAGCACCCGCCCGGCAGCTACCTCCTACGAGCAGTACTTC	CASTRPAATSYEQYF
TRBV6-6	.	.	TRBJ1-5	TGTGCCAGCAGCGGCCCGAATCAGCCCCAGCATTTT	CASSGPNQPQHF
TRBV5-6	.	.	TRBJ2-1	TGTGCCAGCAGCTTGGTCGGGTCGGATGAGCAGTTCTTC	CASSLVGSDEQFF
TRBV19	.	.	TRBJ2-7	TGTGCCAGTAGTTTAAAGGCGGGAATACACGAGCAGTACTTC	CASSLKAGIHEQYF
TRBV5-4	.	TRBD1	TRBJ2-5	TGTGCCAGCAGCTTTGGCAGGGGGCAGGGGGAGACCCAGTACTTC	CASSFGRGQGETQYF
TRBV19	.	TRBD2	TRBJ2-5	TGTGCCAGTAGTATCGGACTAGCGGGCATAGAAGAGACCCAGTACTTC	CASSIGLAGIEETQYF
TRBV27	.	TRBD1	TRBJ2-7	TGTGCCAGCAGTTTATATTGGACAGGGATAGGCTCCTACGAGCAGTACTTC	CASSLYWTGIGSYEQYF
TRBV5-1	.	TRBD1	TRBJ1-2	TGCGCCAGCAGCTTGGAGGCAGGGGGTGGCTACACCTTC	CASSLEAGGGYTF
TRBV27	.	.	TRBJ2-2	TGTGCCAGCACCCGATTCGCCGTGACCGGGGAGCTGTTTTTT	CASTRFAVTGELFF
TRBV19	.	TRBD1	TRBJ1-3	TGTGCCAGTAGCACGACAGGGACTGGAAACACCATATATTTT	CASSTTGTGNTIYF
TRBV19	.	TRBD1	TRBJ2-2	TGTGCCACCTTGACGGGACAGGCGAACACCGGGGAGCTGTTTTTT	CATLTGQANTGELFF
TRBV30	.	.	TRBJ1-6	TGTGCCTGGAGTGATGGACAGTCCTATAATTCACCCCTCCACTTT	CAWSDGQSYNSPLHF
TRBV2	.	.	TRBJ1-5	TGTGCCAGCAGTGAAGACCTCTCGGGATTTAGCAATCAGCCCCAGCATTTT	CASSEDLSGFSNQPQHF
TRBV2	.	TRBD2	TRBJ2-7	TGTGCCAGCAGTGAACGCGGAGCGGGAGGCGAGCAGTACTTC	CASSERGAGGEQYF
TRBV6-5	.	TRBD1	TRBJ1-6	TGTGCCAGCAGTTATGAGGGACAGGGATCACCCCTCCACTTT	CASSYEGQGSPLHF
TRBV4-1	once	.	TRBJ2-5	TGCGCCAGCAGCCAACGGATAGCGATGGGGGAGACCCAGTACTTC	CASSQRIAMGETQYF
TRBV10-2	.	.	TRBJ1-2	TGCGCCAGCAGTGAGGCGGTTGAGTTTGGCTACACCTTC	CASSEAVEFGYTF
TRBV7-9	.	TRBD2	TRBJ2-7	TGTGCCAGCAGCCCGGGACTAGCGGGAGGGCCCTACGAGCAGTACTTC	CASSPGLAGGPYEQYF
TRBV2	.	.	TRBJ2-5	TGTGCCAGCAGTGAGCAGGGGGGTGGCGAGACCCAGTACTTC	CASSEQGGGETQYF
TRBV4-3	.	.	TRBJ1-2	TGCGCCAGCAGCCAACGGAACACCGGAGGGGACTATGGCTACACCTTC	CASSQRNTGGDYGYTF
TRBV12-5	.	.	TRBJ2-5	TGTGCTAGTGGCCCCCCGGGGGAAGAGACCCAGTACTTC	CASGPPGEETQYF
TRBV15	.	.	TRBJ2-3	TGTGCCACCAGCAGAGATGGCGGGACTCAAACTAGCACAGATACGCAGTATTTT	CATSRDGGTQTSTDTQYF
TRBV29-1	.	.	TRBJ2-5	TGCAGCGCTTGGACGGGCGAGACCCAGTACTTC	CSAWTGETQYF
TRBV7-6	.	.	TRBJ1-1	TGTGCCAGCAGCCTGCCACAGGGAGTGGCTGAAGCTTTCTTT	CASSLPQGVAEAFF
TRBV5-1	.	.	TRBJ2-7	TGCGCCAGCCCTCATTATTTCGGGGAACAGGGCTCGAGGAGCTCCTACGAGCAGTACTTC	CASPHYFGEQGSRSSYEQYF
TRBV7-9	.	.	TRBJ2-3	TGTGCCAGCAGCTCCGACACGAATCCGCAGTATTTT	CASSSDTNPQYF
TRBV6-1	.	.	TRBJ1-1	TGTGCCAGCAGTGAATGGGGGGATACTGAAGCTTTCTTT	CASSEWGDTEAFF
TRBV9	once	.	TRBJ2-1	TGTGCCAGCAGCGTAGCGCCTCACAATGAGCAGTTCTTC	CASSVAPHNEQFF
TRBV23-1	.	TRBD1	TRBJ2-5	TGCGCCAGCAGTCAGGACAGGGCGGGGATTGACCAGTACTTC	CASSQDRAGIDQYF
TRBV10-2	once	.	TRBJ1-2	TGCGCCAGCAGTGAGTCGCCGGGCCCCAGCTATGGCTACACCTTC	CASSESPGPSYGYTF